What follows are 20 T cell receptor beta chains derived from one specimen sequenced in a study of CD8 T cells in ankylosing spondylitis. TCRdb reprocessed the 5' RACE reads with MiXCR, giving one entry per CDR3 protein. This table holds about 260,000 distinct CDR3 sequences, 20% to 30% found once. The sequenced sample consisted of blood, either unsorted or a sorted T cell fraction (not recorded which). Receptors were obtained from a male donor with ankylosing spondylitis or in good health (not recorded which).

The sample holds many counts of this clonotype. The chain combines TRBV5-5 with TRBJ2-4, with 8 positions matching TRBD2. From germline, CDR1 is SGHKS and CDR2 YYEKEE (reference sequence). CDR3 length: 14 amino acids. The trim removed 4 bases at V and 8 bases at J, leaving 8 bases unmatched. The CDR3 loop reads CASSRMSGGDIQYF. CDR3 coding DNA: TGTGCCAGCAGCCGGATGAGCGGGGGAGACATTCAGTACTTC.

This clonotype was recorded at least ten times. This chain joins TRBV5-5 and TRBJ2-3; no clear D gene. Germline CDR1 reads SGHKS; CDR2 reads YYEKEE (reference sequence). V was shortened by 4 bases and J by 4 bases, with 13 bases between the two germline ends. This CDR3 contains 14 residues. The CDR3 sequence: CASSQGSKADTQYF. In nucleotides, the CDR3 is TGTGCCAGCAGCCAAGGCTCGAAGGCAGATACGCAGTATTTT.

J is TRBJ2-3 and V is TRBV20-1; D might be TRBD2 (6 bases). This CDR3 has 16 residues. CDR1 DFQATT and CDR2 SNEGSKA come from the germline V gene (reference sequence). Trimming took off 5 bases at V and 6 bases at J, with 24 bases between the two ends. CDR3 amino acids: CSAFPSTAGKRDTQYF. The CDR3 coding sequence is TGCAGTGCTTTCCCCTCTACGGCGGGGAAAAGGGATACGCAGTATTTT.

This clonotype showed up just a few times. The chain recombines TRBV20-1 with TRBJ2-7; D might be TRBD1 (6 bases). Trimming took off 4 bases at V and 2 bases at J, with 18 bases between the two ends. In germline, CDR1 is DFQATT, CDR2 SNEGSKA (reference sequence). This CDR3 has 15 residues. Written as DNA, the CDR3 is TGCAGTGCTAACAGTGACAGGTTTGGGGCCTACGAGCAGTACTTC. Translating gives CSANSDRFGAYEQYF.

Many counts were recorded for this clonotype. The CDR3 DNA sequence: TGCGCCAGCAGCTTTCTGGGGGGGTACGAGCAGTACTTC. Its translation is CASSFLGGYEQYF. The chain is built from TRBV5-1 and TRBJ2-7; 7 nucleotides line up with TRBD2. Germline V lookup: CDR1 SGHRS, CDR2 YFSETQ. This CDR3 contains 13 residues. V was pared by 2 bases and J by 4 bases, with 3 bases of the junction left unmatched.

This clonotype has a handful of counts. The chain has TRBV6-2 or TRBV6-3 and TRBJ2-6, with D uncertain. CDR3 length: 18 residues. The V and J ends lost 2 bases and 0 bases respectively, with 14 bases between them. Germline V gene data show CDR1 as MNHEY and CDR2 as SVGEGT. CDR3 region: CASSYLTRVLSGANVLTF. DNA of the CDR3: TGTGCCAGCAGTTACCTGACCCGGGTCCTCTCTGGGGCCAACGTCCTGACTTTC.

This clonotype was counted ten times or more. The chain carries TRBV4-1 and TRBJ2-6; D might be TRBD1 or TRBD2, each matching 5 bases. V lost 4 bases and J lost 0, with 19 bases in between. Germline loops: CDR1 MGHRA, CDR2 YSYEKL. The CDR3 is 19 residues long. The DNA of the CDR3 is TGCGCCAGCAGCCTGGGGGTAGGACGGATAGACTCTGGGGCCAACGTCCTGACTTTC. Translated: CASSLGVGRIDSGANVLTF.

This clonotype was detected only a few times. The chain uses TRBV12-3 or TRBV12-4 and TRBJ2-5; 9 bases are a match to TRBD2. V lost 3 bases and J lost 2; bases outside the gene matches: 13. The CDR3 spans 18 residues. Written as DNA, the CDR3 is TGTGCCAGCAGTTTTGATGGGGTTGGGGCGGGGGGGCAAGAGACCCAGTACTTC. As protein: CASSFDGVGAGGQETQYF.

This clonotype showed up many times. The rearrangement links TRBV20-1 to TRBJ2-2; D is unclear. CDR1 is DFQATT, CDR2 SNEGSKA, per germline (reference sequence). The CDR3 is 15 residues long. The V end was cut by 4 bases, the J end by 2 bases, with 14 bases between. The DNA of the CDR3 is TGCAGTGCTATACACCGGACGGATAACACCGGGGAGCTGTTTTTT. This codes for CSAIHRTDNTGELFF.

This clonotype was observed at least ten times. The chain is built from TRBV7-2 and TRBJ1-5; 7 nucleotides align to TRBD1. The CDR3 has 14 amino acids. Per the germline V gene, CDR1 is SGHTA and CDR2 is FQGNSA. With V trimmed by 5 bases and J by 7 bases, 8 bases remained unmatched. The chain's CDR3 is CASSLLGGDQPQHF. As DNA, the CDR3 is TGTGCCAGCAGCCTCCTAGGGGGCGACCAGCCCCAGCATTTT.

The chain recombines TRBV28 with TRBJ2-4; 7 bases fit TRBD1. J gave up 5 bases and V 6 bases, and 7 bases lay outside the gene matches. The CDR3 runs to 14 residues. Germline V CDR1 and CDR2: MDHEN, SYDVKM. CDR3 loop: CASSTTGVENIQYF. In nucleotides, the CDR3 is TGTGCCAGCAGCACTACAGGGGTGGAAAACATTCAGTACTTC.

This clonotype was recorded many times. The V gene is TRBV5-1, the J gene TRBJ2-1; D is perhaps TRBD1 (5 bases). V was trimmed by 0 bases and J by 0 bases, leaving 13 bases between them. This CDR3 is built from 17 residues. From germline, CDR1 is SGHRS and CDR2 YFSETQ. This chain's CDR3 is CASSLGTFVSSYNEQFF. CDR3 sequence (DNA): TGCGCCAGCAGCTTGGGGACATTCGTTAGCTCCTACAATGAGCAGTTCTTC.

J is TRBJ2-5 and V is TRBV10-2; D gene uncertain. Deletions cut 6 bases from V and 1 base from J, with 6 bases between. Per germline, CDR1 WSHSY and CDR2 SAAADI. The CDR3 consists of 12 residues. The CDR3 is CASRLGQETQYF. For the CDR3, the DNA is TGCGCCAGCAGACTGGGCCAAGAGACCCAGTACTTC.

This clonotype was observed many times. V gene TRBV20-1 combines with J gene TRBJ2-7; D is tentatively TRBD1 or TRBD2 (5 bases each). The CDR3 contains 13 residues. V shed 4 bases and J shed 3 bases, with 13 bases lying between them. Germline V gives CDR1 DFQATT, CDR2 SNEGSKA (reference sequence). CDR3 in amino acids: CSATGTHYYEQYF. In DNA form, the CDR3 reads TGCAGTGCTACCGGGACCCATTACTACGAGCAGTACTTC.

Many counts were recorded for this clonotype. The chain combines TRBV20-1 with TRBJ2-7, with D tentatively TRBD1 (6 bases). The CDR3 is 14 amino acids. V was clipped by 3 bases and J by 4 bases, with 16 bases between them. Germline assignment: CDR1 DFQATT and CDR2 SNEGSKA (reference sequence). In DNA form, the CDR3 reads TGCAGTGCTAGTAAGGCAGGGGAAAGATACGAGCAGTACTTC. Translation gives CSASKAGERYEQYF.

The CDR3 sequence is CASSGTTVSYEQYF. Here the CDR3 DNA reads TGCGCCAGCAGCGGAACGACAGTGTCCTACGAGCAGTACTTC. The chain couples TRBV5-1 to TRBJ2-7, with D maybe TRBD1 (5 bases). The germline V gene encodes CDR1 SGHRS and CDR2 YFSETQ. V lost 4 bases and J lost 1, with 12 bases in between. This CDR3 contains 14 residues.

The chain is built from TRBV28 and TRBJ2-3; 11 nucleotides match TRBD2. This CDR3 is built from 13 residues. Germline V gives CDR1 MDHEN, CDR2 SYDVKM. V lost 3 bases, J lost 10 bases, and 3 bases stayed unmatched. The CDR3 DNA is TGTGCCAGCAGTTTTCCGACTAGCGGGGCGCAGTATTTT. Translating it yields CASSFPTSGAQYF. The full variable domain, with the rest looked up from reference TRBV28 and TRBJ2-3, is DVKVTQSSRYLVKRTGEKVFLECVQDMDHENMFWYRQDPGLGLRLIYFSYDVKMKEKGDIPEGYSVSREKKERFSLILESASTNQTSMYLCASSFPTSGAQYFGPGTRLTVL.

The sample holds many counts of this clonotype. CDR3 sequence reads: CSALRGGNQPQHF. CDR3 coding DNA: TGCAGTGCCCTGCGGGGGGGCAATCAGCCCCAGCATTTT. The chain uses TRBV20-1 and TRBJ1-5; possibly TRBD1 for D (5 bases). V lost 6 bases and J lost 2, with 11 bases in between. The germline gives CDR1 DFQATT, CDR2 SNEGSKA (reference sequence). This CDR3 is built from 13 residues.

The chain recombines TRBV12-3 or TRBV12-4 with TRBJ2-3; the D is unclear. The CDR3 covers 11 residues. V gave up 6 bases and J gave up 6 bases, with 7 bases separating them. The CDR3: CASSSMDTQYF. CDR3 nucleotides: TGTGCCAGCAGCTCAATGGATACGCAGTATTTT.

This clonotype was observed at least ten times. The CDR3 DNA is TGCAGCGTTGAATCGACAGGGGCGGATGAAAAACTGTTTTTT. The encoded protein is CSVESTGADEKLFF. The gene calls are TRBV29-1 and TRBJ1-4, with 8 bases that match TRBD1. Per germline, CDR1 SQVTM and CDR2 ANQGSEA. The length of the CDR3 is 14 residues. V lost 2 bases and J lost 6; bases outside the gene matches: 5. The full variable domain, completed using reference TRBV29-1 and TRBJ1-4, is SAVISQKPSRDICQRGTSLTIQCQVDSQVTMMFWYRQQPGQSLTLIATANQGSEATYESGFVIDKFPISRPNLTFSTLTVSNMSPEDSSIYLCSVESTGADEKLFFGSGTQLSVL.